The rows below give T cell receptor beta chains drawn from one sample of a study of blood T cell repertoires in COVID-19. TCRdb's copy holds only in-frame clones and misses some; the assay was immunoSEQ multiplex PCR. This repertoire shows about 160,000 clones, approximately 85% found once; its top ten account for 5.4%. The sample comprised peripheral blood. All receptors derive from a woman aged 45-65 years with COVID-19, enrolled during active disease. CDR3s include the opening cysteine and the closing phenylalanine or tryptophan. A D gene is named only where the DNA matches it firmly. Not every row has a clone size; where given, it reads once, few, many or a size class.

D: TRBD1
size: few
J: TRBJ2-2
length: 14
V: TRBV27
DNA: TGTGCCAGCAACCAGGGGGCGCGAGGCGGGGAGCTGTTTTTT
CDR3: CASNQGARGGELFF

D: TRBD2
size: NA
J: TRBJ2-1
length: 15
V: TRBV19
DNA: TGTGCCAGTAGGAATAGCGGGGGACCCTACAATGAGCAGTTCTTC
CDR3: CASRNSGGPYNEQFF

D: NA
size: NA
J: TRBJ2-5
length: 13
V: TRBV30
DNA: TGTGCCTGGAGTGTAACAGGCCAAGAGACCCAGTACTTC
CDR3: CAWSVTGQETQYF

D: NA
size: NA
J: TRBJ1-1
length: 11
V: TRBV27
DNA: TGTGCCAGCCTTAAGAACACTGAAGCTTTCTTT
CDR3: CASLKNTEAFF

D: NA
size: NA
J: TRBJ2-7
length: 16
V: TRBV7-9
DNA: TGTGCCAGCAGCTTAGCCGGGACACCAAAAGCCTACGAGCAGTACTTC
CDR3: CASSLAGTPKAYEQYF

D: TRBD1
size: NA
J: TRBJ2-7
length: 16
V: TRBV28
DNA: TGTGCCAGCACCTCCCCATTGGGGGACAGGGGACACGAGCAGTACTTC
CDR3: CASTSPLGDRGHEQYF

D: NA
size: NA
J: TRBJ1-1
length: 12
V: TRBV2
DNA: TGTGCCAGCAGTGAAGGCAGCACTGAAGCTTTCTTT
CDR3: CASSEGSTEAFF

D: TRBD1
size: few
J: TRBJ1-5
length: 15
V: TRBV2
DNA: TGTGCCAGCAGGGAAGGACAGGGGTCGTATCAGCCCCAGCATTTT
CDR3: CASREGQGSYQPQHF

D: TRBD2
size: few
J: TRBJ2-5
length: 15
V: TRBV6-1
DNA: TGTGCCAGCAGTGAAATCAGTGCGGGGGGGGAGACCCAGTACTTC
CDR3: CASSEISAGGETQYF

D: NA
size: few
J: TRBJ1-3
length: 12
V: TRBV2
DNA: TGTGCCAGCAGCGTCCAGGGAAACACCATATATTTT
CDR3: CASSVQGNTIYF

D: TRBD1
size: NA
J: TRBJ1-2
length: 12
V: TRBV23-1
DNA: TGCGCCAAGACAGGGGCCTGGTATGGCTACACCTTC
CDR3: CAKTGAWYGYTF

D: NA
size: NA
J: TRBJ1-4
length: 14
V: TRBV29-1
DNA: TGCAGCGCCCGGGAGGACACTGGCTGGGAAAAACTGTTTTTT
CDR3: CSAREDTGWEKLFF

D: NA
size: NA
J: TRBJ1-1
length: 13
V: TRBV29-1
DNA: TGCAGCGTTGTAAGACAGCGCGACACTGAAGCTTTCTTT
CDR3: CSVVRQRDTEAFF

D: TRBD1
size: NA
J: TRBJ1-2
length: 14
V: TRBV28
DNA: TGTGCCAGCAGTTTATTCGGGACAGGCTATGGCTACACCTTC
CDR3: CASSLFGTGYGYTF

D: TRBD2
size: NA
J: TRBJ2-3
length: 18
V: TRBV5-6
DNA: TGTGCCAGCAGCTTGGCGTATATGTGGGGGGGATCCACAGATACGCAGTATTTT
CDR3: CASSLAYMWGGSTDTQYF

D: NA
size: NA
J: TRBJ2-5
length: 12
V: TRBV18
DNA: TGTGCCAGCTCACCTTCCAGAGAGACCCAGTACTTC
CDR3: CASSPSRETQYF

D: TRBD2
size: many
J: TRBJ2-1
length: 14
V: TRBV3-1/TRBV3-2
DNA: TGTGCCAGCAGGGTGGGAGGGCAGCACAATGAGCAGTTCTTC
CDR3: CASRVGGQHNEQFF

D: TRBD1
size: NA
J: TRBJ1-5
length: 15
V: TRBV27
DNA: TGTGCCAGCAGTTTGGGGCAGGGGGCGAGTCAGCCCCAGCATTTT
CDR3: CASSLGQGASQPQHF

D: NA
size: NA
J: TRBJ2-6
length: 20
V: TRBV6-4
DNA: TGTGCCAGCAGGACCTCCCGACCGGGTCAAGAACTCTCTGGGGCCAACGTCCTGACTTTC
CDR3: CASRTSRPGQELSGANVLTF

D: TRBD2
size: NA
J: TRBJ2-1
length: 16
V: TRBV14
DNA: TGTGCCAGCAGCCTAACTAGCGGGGGGGTAATCAATGAGCAGTTCTTC
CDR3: CASSLTSGGVINEQFF

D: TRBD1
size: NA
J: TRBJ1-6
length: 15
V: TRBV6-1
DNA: TGTGCCAGCAGTGACCGACAGGGAGTAACTTCACCCCTCCACTTT
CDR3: CASSDRQGVTSPLHF

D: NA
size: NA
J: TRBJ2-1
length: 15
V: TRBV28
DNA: TGTGCCAGCAGTTCCGCCGGACTCGTGGACAATGAGCAGTTCTTC
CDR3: CASSSAGLVDNEQFF